This TCR beta chain emerged from a study of graft-versus-host responses after intestinal transplantation. Study-wide background: Every recipient had anti-thymocyte globulin induction and approximately 3 years of tacrolimus plus steroids.

Clones were sequenced by immunoSEQ multiplex PCR, and TCRdb holds only the in-frame ones, with some missing. The sample has 85,000 to 100,000 clones, under 95% seen once. A note on this clone: Its antigen is unidentified.

The sequence was obtained from a human donor who was the organ donor for an intestinal transplant. The source was unstimulated CD8+ T cells sorted from spleen or lymph node cells, collected before transplant.

CDR3 nucleotides: TGCGCCAGCAGCTTCGCGGGAGGGACAGATACGCAGTATTTT. Translated: CASSFAGGTDTQYF. The J gene is TRBJ2-3, the V gene TRBV5-1; 9 bases match TRBD2. In germline, CDR1 is SGHRS, CDR2 YFSETQ. The CDR3 is 14 residues long. The J segment lost 3 bases and the V segment lost 2 bases, leaving 1 base of the junction unmatched.